These 5 T cell receptor beta chains came from one sample sequenced in a study of T cells after yellow fever vaccination. TCRdb independently ran MiXCR on the 5' RACE reads; one entry per CDR3 protein. The sample has 620,000 or so distinct CDR3 sequences; roughly 12% are singletons. Sequences were derived from PBMCs, sampled on the day of the yellow fever booster vaccination. The receptors originated from a man aged 25-40 years who received the YFV17D yellow fever vaccine.

The chain links TRBV5-1 to TRBJ2-7; D may correspond to TRBD1 or TRBD2 (5 bases each). This CDR3 contains 14 residues. Germline V gene lookup returns CDR1 SGHRS and CDR2 YFSETQ. Trimming stripped 5 bases from V and 2 bases from J, with 14 bases between. CDR3 in DNA: TGCGCCAGCAGACCAGGGCCCGGGGCCTACGAGCAGTACTTC. It translates to CASRPGPGAYEQYF.

This clonotype was observed a handful of times. The CDR3 reads CATSSGLAGSTDTQYF. The CDR3 nucleotides read TGTGCCACCAGTAGCGGACTAGCGGGAAGCACAGATACGCAGTATTTT. V and J are TRBV24-1 and TRBJ2-3; TRBD2 aligns across 12 bases. Trimming cost V 6 bases and J 0 bases; bases outside gene matches: 3. Germline V gene sequence: CDR1 KGHDR, CDR2 SFDVKD. CDR3 length equals 16 residues.

In its sample, this clonotype was seen many times. V gene TRBV7-2 combines with J gene TRBJ2-1; no definite D call. The germline V and J ends were trimmed by 2 bases and 10 bases, with 12 bases remaining between them. CDR1 and CDR2 (germline): SGHTA, FQGNSA. This CDR3 spans 13 amino acids. The CDR3 DNA is TGTGCCAGCAGCTTACTCGGCCCATGGGAGCAGTTCTTC. Amino acid sequence: CASSLLGPWEQFF.

This clonotype was found a few times. This rearrangement joins TRBV10-3 to TRBJ2-1, with 11 bases lining up with TRBD2. The germline V gene encodes CDR1 ENHRY and CDR2 SYGVKD. V shed 0 bases, J shed 10 bases, and the junction held 5 bases outside the gene matches. This CDR3 is built from 15 residues. CDR3 DNA: TGTGCCATCAGTGAGTCAAAATCTAGCGGGAGGGAGCAGTTCTTC. Protein: CAISESKSSGREQFF.

This chain connects TRBV24-1 to TRBJ2-2; maybe TRBD1 (6 bases). The CDR3 has 15 residues. V dropped 9 bases and J dropped 1 base, with 14 bases sitting between them. Germline CDR1 KGHDR, CDR2 SFDVKD. CDR3 sequence reads: CATGSLTGNTGELFF. The CDR3 nucleotides read TGTGCCACCGGCAGCTTGACAGGGAACACCGGGGAGCTGTTTTTT.